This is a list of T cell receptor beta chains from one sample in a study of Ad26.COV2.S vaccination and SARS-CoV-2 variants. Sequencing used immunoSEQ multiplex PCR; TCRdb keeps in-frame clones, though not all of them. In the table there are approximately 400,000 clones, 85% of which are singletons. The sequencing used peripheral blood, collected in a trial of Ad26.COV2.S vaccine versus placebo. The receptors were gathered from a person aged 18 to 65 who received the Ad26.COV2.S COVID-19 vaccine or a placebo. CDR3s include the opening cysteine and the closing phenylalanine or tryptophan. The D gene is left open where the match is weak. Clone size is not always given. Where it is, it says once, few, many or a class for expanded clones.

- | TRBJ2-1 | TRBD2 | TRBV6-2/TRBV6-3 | TGTGCCAGCAGTTACGGGACTAGCATCAATGAGCAGTTCTTC | CASSYGTSINEQFF
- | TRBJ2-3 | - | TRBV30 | TGTGCCTGGAGTGTTGAAACTAGTCGGGCGTCAGATACGCAGTATTTT | CAWSVETSRASDTQYF
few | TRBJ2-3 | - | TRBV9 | TGTGCCAGCAGCCGCATGGGAAGCACAGATACGCAGTATTTT | CASSRMGSTDTQYF
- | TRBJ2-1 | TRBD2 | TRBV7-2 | TGTGCCAGCAGCTTAGCCCCGCAGCGGGGGGCCTACAATGAGCAGTTCTTC | CASSLAPQRGAYNEQFF
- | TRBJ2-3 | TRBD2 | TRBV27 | TGTGCCAGCAGAACAGGAGGGCCTAGCGGGAACCATGAAACGCAGTATTTT | CASRTGGPSGNHETQYF
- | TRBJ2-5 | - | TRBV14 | TGTGCCAGCAGCCTTCGAAAGGGGTTGGAACCACAAGAGACCCAGTACTTC | CASSLRKGLEPQETQYF
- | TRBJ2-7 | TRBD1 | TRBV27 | TGTGCCAGCAGTGCCCGTACAGGGGCTCTCTCCTACGAGCAGTACTTC | CASSARTGALSYEQYF
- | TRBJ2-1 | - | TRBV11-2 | TGTGCCAGCAGCTTAAGGGCAGCCCGGAGCTCCTACAATGAGCAGTTCTTC | CASSLRAARSSYNEQFF
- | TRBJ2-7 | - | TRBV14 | TGTGCCAGCAGCCCTGGGCACTACTCCACGGGATACGAGCAGTACTTC | CASSPGHYSTGYEQYF
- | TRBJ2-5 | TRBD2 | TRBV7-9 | TGTGCCAGCAGCCCTCTCGGGGGGTCCCAAGAGACCCAGTACTTC | CASSPLGGSQETQYF
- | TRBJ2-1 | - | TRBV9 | TGTGCCAGCAGCGTATTTCCAAGAGAGGGGATTTTGAATGAGCAGTTCTTC | CASSVFPREGILNEQFF
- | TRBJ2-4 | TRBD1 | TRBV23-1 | TGCGCCAGCAGTCAGGGAGGGACAGGGGGATCGGGCAAAAACATTCAGTACTTC | CASSQGGTGGSGKNIQYF
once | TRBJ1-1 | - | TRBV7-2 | TGTGCCAGCAGCTTAGTTGGGGGGCTAGGGGCCACTGAAGCTTTCTTT | CASSLVGGLGATEAFF
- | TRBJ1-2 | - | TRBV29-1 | TGCAGCGTTGTTCCGGGGTCGGACTATGGCTACACCTTC | CSVVPGSDYGYTF
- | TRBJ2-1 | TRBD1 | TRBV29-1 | TGCAGCGTCGGCGAAGGGACAGGGGGGGGTTATGAGCAGTTCTTC | CSVGEGTGGGYEQFF
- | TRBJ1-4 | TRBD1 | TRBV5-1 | TGCGCCAGCAGCCTGCCCACAGGGGAGTGGGGTGAAAAACTGTTTTTT | CASSLPTGEWGEKLFF
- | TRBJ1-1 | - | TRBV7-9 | TGTGCCAGCAGCTTATTGGGCCGGGGGGATGAAGCTTTCTTT | CASSLLGRGDEAFF
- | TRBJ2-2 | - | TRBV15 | TGTGCCACTTCTATCGGGACATGGAACACCGGGGAGCTGTTTTTT | CATSIGTWNTGELFF
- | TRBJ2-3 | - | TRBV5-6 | TGTGCCAGCAGCTTGGATCCCCAGGGACGGGATACGCAGTATTTT | CASSLDPQGRDTQYF
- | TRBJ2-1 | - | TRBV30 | TGTGCCTGGAGTGTACTGGACTACCCGAACAATGAGCAGTTCTTC | CAWSVLDYPNNEQFF
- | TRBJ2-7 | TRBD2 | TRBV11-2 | TGTGCCAGCAGCTTCCCAGGCGGGGGGGAAGAGCAGTACTTC | CASSFPGGGEEQYF
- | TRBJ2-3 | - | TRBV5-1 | TGCGCCAGCAGCTTGGAAGGGGTCGATACGCAGTATTTT | CASSLEGVDTQYF
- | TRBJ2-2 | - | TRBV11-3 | TGTGCCAGCGCCCCGGACGGGACTGCGAACACCGGGGAGCTGTTTTTT | CASAPDGTANTGELFF
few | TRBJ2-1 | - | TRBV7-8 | TGTGCCAGCAGCCAGAGGACTGTCGCCGCTACCTACAATGAGCAGTTCTTC | CASSQRTVAATYNEQFF
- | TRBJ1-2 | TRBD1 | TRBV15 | TGTGCCACCAGCAAAGCCGGGACAGCACTTAACTATGGCTACACCTTC | CATSKAGTALNYGYTF
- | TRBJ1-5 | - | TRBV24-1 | TGTGCCACCAGTGGGGAATGGGGGCCCCAGCATTTT | CATSGEWGPQHF
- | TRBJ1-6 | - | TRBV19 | TGTGCCAGTAGTAAAGTACTGAGCTCCTATAATTCACCCCTCCACTTT | CASSKVLSSYNSPLHF
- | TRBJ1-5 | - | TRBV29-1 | TGCAGCGTGGGGGGCCCGGGAGCCCAGCATTTT | CSVGGPGAQHF
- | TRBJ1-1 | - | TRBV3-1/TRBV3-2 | TGTGCCAGCAGCCAAGGGTCCGTAGTAGGGACTGAAGCTTTCTTT | CASSQGSVVGTEAFF
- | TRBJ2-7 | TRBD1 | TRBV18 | TGTGCCAGCTCACCCACAGGGGCCTCCTACGAGCAGTACTTC | CASSPTGASYEQYF
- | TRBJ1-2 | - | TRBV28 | TGTGCCAGCACCCTGCAGATAAGCTATGGCTACACCTTC | CASTLQISYGYTF
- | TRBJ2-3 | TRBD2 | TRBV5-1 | TGCGCCAGCAGCGCACTAACGGGACTAAACACAGATACGCAGTATTTT | CASSALTGLNTDTQYF